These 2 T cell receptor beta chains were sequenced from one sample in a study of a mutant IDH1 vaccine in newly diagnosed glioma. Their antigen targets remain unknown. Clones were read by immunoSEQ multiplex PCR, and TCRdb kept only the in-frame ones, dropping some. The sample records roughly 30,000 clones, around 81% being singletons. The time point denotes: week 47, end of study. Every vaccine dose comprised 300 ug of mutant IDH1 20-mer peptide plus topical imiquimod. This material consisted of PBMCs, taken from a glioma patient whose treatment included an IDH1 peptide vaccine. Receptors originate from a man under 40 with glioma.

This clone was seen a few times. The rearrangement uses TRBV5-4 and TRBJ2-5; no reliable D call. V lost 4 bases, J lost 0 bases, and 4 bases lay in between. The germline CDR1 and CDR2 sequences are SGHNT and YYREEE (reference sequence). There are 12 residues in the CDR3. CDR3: CASSVDQETQYF. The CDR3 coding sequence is TGTGCCAGCAGCGTCGACCAAGAGACCCAGTACTTC.

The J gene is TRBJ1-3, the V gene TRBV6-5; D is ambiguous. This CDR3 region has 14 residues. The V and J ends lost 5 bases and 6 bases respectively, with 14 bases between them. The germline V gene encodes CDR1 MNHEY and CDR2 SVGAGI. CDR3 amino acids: CASSTWNQENTIYF. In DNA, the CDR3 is TGTGCCAGCAGTACTTGGAATCAGGAAAACACCATATATTTT.